This is a list of T cell receptor beta chains from one sample in a study of CD8 T cells in Susac syndrome. TCRdb fed the immunoSEQ multiplex PCR reads into MiXCR, producing one record per CDR3 protein. The sample records 300,000 or so distinct CDR3 sequences, around 92% being singletons. The material sequenced was CD4+ T cells from PBMCs. The receptors shown here come from a human donor with multiple sclerosis. The conserved cysteine and the conserved F or W are not part of the CDR3 here. Fields, in order: V gene, J gene, CDR3 protein.

V gene: TRBV12-3/TRBV12-4
J gene: TRBJ1-5
CDR3 protein: ASSFGFVGNNQPQH

V gene: TRBV5-1
J gene: TRBJ2-1
CDR3 protein: ASSLGDRGEINEQF

V gene: TRBV30
J gene: TRBJ2-1
CDR3 protein: AWSVRGYEQF

V gene: TRBV12-3/TRBV12-4
J gene: TRBJ2-1
CDR3 protein: ASSLAEILAGEHNEQF

V gene: TRBV30
J gene: TRBJ2-2
CDR3 protein: AWKFESYTGELF

V gene: TRBV27
J gene: TRBJ1-6
CDR3 protein: ASSFSYNSPLH

V gene: TRBV4-2
J gene: TRBJ2-1
CDR3 protein: ASSQEGPALAGGYNEQF

V gene: TRBV7-9
J gene: TRBJ2-2
CDR3 protein: ASSRFSGRATGELF

V gene: TRBV7-9
J gene: TRBJ2-5
CDR3 protein: ASSSGTGGKETQY

V gene: TRBV29-1
J gene: TRBJ2-7
CDR3 protein: SVQASGGGNEQY

V gene: TRBV7-8
J gene: TRBJ2-2
CDR3 protein: ASSLALAGGQNTGELF

V gene: TRBV19
J gene: TRBJ2-5
CDR3 protein: ASSIRAREETQY

V gene: TRBV19
J gene: TRBJ2-5
CDR3 protein: ASSAPGRGSETQY

V gene: TRBV6-2/TRBV6-3
J gene: TRBJ2-7
CDR3 protein: ASTFGGNSYEQY

V gene: TRBV12-3/TRBV12-4
J gene: TRBJ2-2
CDR3 protein: ASRPLMAGVGGELF

V gene: TRBV24-1
J gene: TRBJ2-3
CDR3 protein: ATSGLDRDTQY

V gene: TRBV9
J gene: TRBJ2-5
CDR3 protein: ASSVEPGEGSTQY

V gene: TRBV29-1
J gene: TRBJ1-1
CDR3 protein: SVVTQGDTEAF

V gene: TRBV30
J gene: TRBJ2-7
CDR3 protein: AWSFGTGSSYEQY

V gene: TRBV5-1
J gene: TRBJ1-1
CDR3 protein: ASSQAGTAYTEAF

V gene: TRBV7-2
J gene: TRBJ2-1
CDR3 protein: ASSSARYSYNEQF

V gene: TRBV6-1
J gene: TRBJ2-3
CDR3 protein: ASSEQGGGRMADTQY

V gene: TRBV30
J gene: TRBJ2-2
CDR3 protein: AWSAGGANTGELF

V gene: TRBV18
J gene: TRBJ1-1
CDR3 protein: ASSTGTGRLDTEAF

V gene: TRBV9
J gene: TRBJ2-1
CDR3 protein: ASSVGNGERGGEQF

V gene: TRBV9
J gene: TRBJ2-3
CDR3 protein: ASSVGDPRDTQY

V gene: TRBV6-1
J gene: TRBJ2-5
CDR3 protein: ASSASRGPQETQY

V gene: TRBV3-1
J gene: TRBJ1-2
CDR3 protein: ASSQEGDRRSNYGYT

V gene: TRBV5-1
J gene: TRBJ2-3
CDR3 protein: ASSLFGLAGTDTQY

V gene: TRBV30
J gene: TRBJ1-2
CDR3 protein: AWSRTGSSRFYGYT

V gene: TRBV6-5
J gene: TRBJ1-6
CDR3 protein: ASSYSILTGRLSPLH

V gene: TRBV4-1
J gene: TRBJ2-7
CDR3 protein: ASSHTSSGLTYEQY

V gene: TRBV6-1
J gene: TRBJ1-2
CDR3 protein: ASRTDIANYGYT

V gene: TRBV5-1
J gene: TRBJ2-3
CDR3 protein: ASSSNTGSDTQY

V gene: TRBV5-1
J gene: TRBJ2-1
CDR3 protein: ASSLASGLAGRDEQF